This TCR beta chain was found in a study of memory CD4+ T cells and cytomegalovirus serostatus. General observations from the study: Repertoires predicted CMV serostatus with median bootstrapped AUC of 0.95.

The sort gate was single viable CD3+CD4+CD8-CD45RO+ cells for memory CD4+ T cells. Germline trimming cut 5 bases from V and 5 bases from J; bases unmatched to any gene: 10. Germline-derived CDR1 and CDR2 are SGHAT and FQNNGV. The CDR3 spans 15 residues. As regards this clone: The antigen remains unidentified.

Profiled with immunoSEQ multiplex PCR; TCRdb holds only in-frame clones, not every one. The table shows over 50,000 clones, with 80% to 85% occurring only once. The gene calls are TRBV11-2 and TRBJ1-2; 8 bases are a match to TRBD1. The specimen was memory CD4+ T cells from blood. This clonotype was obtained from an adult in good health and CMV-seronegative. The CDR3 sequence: CASSTRQGSGYGYTF. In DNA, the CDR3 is TGTGCCAGCAGCACCCGACAGGGGTCGGGATATGGCTACACCTTC.